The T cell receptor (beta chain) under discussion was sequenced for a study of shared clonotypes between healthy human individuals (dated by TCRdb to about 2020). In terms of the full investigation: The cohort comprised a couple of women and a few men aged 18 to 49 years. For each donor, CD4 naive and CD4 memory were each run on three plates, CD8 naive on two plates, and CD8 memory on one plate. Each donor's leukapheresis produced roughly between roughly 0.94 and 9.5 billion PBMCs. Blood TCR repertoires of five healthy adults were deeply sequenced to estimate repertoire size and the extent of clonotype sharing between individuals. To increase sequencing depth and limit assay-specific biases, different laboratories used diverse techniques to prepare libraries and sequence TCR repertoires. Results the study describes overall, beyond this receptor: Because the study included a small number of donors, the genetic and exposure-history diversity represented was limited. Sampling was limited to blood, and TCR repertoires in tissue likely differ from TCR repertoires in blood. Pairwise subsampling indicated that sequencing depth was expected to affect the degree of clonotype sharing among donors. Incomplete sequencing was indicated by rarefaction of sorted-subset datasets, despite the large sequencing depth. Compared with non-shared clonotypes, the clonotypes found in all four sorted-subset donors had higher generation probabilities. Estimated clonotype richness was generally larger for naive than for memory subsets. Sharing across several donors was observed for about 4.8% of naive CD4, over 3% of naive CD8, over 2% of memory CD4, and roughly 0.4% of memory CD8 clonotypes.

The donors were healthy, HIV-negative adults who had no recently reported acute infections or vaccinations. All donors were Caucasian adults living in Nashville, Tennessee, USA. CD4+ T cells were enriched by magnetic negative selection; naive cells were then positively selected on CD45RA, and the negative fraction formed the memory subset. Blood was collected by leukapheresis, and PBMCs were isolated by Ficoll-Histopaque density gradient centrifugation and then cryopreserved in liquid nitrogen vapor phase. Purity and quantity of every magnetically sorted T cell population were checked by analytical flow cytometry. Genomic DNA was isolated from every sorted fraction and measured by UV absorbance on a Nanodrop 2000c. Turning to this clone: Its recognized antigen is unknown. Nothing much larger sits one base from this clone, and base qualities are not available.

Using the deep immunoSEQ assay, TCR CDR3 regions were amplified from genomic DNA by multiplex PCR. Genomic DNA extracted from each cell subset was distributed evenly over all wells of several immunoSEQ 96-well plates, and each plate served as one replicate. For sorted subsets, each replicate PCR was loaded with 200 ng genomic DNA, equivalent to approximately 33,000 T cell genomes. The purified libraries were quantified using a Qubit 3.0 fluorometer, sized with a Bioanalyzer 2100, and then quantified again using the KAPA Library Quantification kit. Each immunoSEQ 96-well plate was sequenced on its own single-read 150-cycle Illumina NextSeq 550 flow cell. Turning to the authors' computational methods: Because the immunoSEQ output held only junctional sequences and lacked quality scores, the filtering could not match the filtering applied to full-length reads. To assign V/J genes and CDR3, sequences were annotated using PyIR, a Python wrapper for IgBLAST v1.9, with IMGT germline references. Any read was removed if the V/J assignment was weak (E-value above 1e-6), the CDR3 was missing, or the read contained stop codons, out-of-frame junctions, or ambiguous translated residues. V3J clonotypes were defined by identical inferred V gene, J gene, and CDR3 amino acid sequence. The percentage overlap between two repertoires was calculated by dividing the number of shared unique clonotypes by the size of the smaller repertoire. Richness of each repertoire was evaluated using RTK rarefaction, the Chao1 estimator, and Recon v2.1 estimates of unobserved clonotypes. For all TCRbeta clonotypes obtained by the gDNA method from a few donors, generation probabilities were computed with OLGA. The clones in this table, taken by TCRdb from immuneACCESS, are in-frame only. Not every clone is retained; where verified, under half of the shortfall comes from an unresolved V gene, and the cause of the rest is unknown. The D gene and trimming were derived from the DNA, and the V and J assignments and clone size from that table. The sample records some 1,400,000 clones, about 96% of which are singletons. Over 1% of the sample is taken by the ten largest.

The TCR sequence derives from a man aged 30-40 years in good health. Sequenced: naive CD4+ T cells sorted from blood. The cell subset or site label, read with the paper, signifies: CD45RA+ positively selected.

The nucleotide sequence reads as follows: TGTGCCAGCAGTTCTTACGGAGTGGCGGATACGCAGTATTTT. Translated, this gives CASSSYGVADTQYF. In this chain, TRBV28 is recombined with TRBJ2-3, with the D gene call left open. Reading the germline V gene gives CDR1 MDHEN and CDR2 SYDVKM. The CDR3, from cysteine to phenylalanine, totals 14 residues. Just the 42-base CDR3 DNA is kept, in frame starting at base 1. Relative to germline, V is 4 bases shorter and J is 6 bases shorter, with 14 bases between their ends. Reference TRBV28 and TRBJ2-3 genes cover what lies past the CDR3, so the full variable domain is DVKVTQSSRYLVKRTGEKVFLECVQDMDHENMFWYRQDPGLGLRLIYFSYDVKMKEKGDIPEGYSVSREKKERFSLILESASTNQTSMYLCASSSYGVADTQYFGPGTRLTVL.